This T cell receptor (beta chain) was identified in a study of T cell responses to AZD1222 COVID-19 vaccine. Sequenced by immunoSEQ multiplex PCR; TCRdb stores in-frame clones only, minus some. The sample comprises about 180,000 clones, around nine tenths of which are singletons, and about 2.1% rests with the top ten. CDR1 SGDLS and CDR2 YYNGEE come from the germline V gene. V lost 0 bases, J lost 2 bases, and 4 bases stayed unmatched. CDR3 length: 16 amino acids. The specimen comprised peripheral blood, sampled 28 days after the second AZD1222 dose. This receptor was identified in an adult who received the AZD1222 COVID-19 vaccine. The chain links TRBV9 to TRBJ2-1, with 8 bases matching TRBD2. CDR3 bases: TGTGCCAGCAGCGTAGCGGGGGGGCAGGCCTACAATGAGCAGTTCTTC. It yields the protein CASSVAGGQAYNEQFF.